These 6 T cell receptor beta chains came from one sample sequenced in a study of cytomegalovirus exposure and HLA in healthy donors. The repertoire was sequenced with immunoSEQ multiplex PCR; TCRdb's copy has only in-frame clones and lacks some. The sample has fewer than 200,000 clones, 86% seen once. The specimen was PBMCs. These receptors originate from a man aged 18 to 30 in good health and CMV-seropositive.

DNA for the CDR3: TGTGCCAGCAGCCCCGGGGGGGGCTACGAGCAGTACTTC. Amino acid sequence: CASSPGGGYEQYF. The chain uses TRBV13 and TRBJ2-7, with 8 positions matching TRBD2. Germline-derived CDR1 and CDR2 are PRHDT and FYEKMQ (reference sequence). The V gene end was trimmed by 5 bases and the J gene end by 3 bases; junction bases not matched to a gene: 3. This CDR3 region has 13 residues.

This chain links TRBV27 with TRBJ1-1; D perhaps matches TRBD1 (5 bases). The CDR3 consists of 14 residues. The V end was cut by 4 bases, the J end by 1 base, with 10 bases between. The germline CDR1 and CDR2 sequences are MNHEY and SMNVEV (reference sequence). Here the CDR3 reads CASSYSGQNTEAFF. As DNA, the CDR3 is TGTGCCAGCAGTTATAGCGGACAGAACACTGAAGCTTTCTTT.

The V gene is TRBV7-9, the J gene TRBJ2-3; D remains ambiguous. CDR3 length: 15 residues. The germline V gene has CDR1 SEHNR and CDR2 FQNEAQ (reference sequence). Trimming stripped 1 base from V and 2 bases from J, with 10 bases between. CDR3 residues: CASSLGVLDTDTQYF. The CDR3 nucleotides read TGTGCCAGCAGCTTAGGCGTCCTAGACACAGATACGCAGTATTTT.

This clone has only a few counts. This sequence joins TRBV27 and TRBJ2-2; possibly TRBD2 for D (6 bases). The CDR3 contains 12 residues. V dropped 10 bases and J dropped 3 bases, with 9 bases sitting between them. In germline, CDR1 is MNHEY, CDR2 SMNVEV (reference sequence). The CDR3 region is CATGGDTGELFF. In DNA form, the CDR3 reads TGTGCCACCGGAGGGGACACCGGGGAGCTGTTTTTT.

This clone was recorded at least ten times. The chain is built from TRBV5-4 and TRBJ2-2; 11 bases line up with TRBD1. Germline assignment: CDR1 SGHNT and CDR2 YYREEE (reference sequence). V was pared by 4 bases and J by 4 bases, with 15 bases of the junction left unmatched. There are 19 residues in the CDR3. As DNA, the CDR3 is TGTGCCAGCAGCCCCCCCGGACAGGGGGCCCCGCGAAGCACCGGGGAGCTGTTTTTT. Protein sequence: CASSPPGQGAPRSTGELFF.

This rearrangement joins TRBV9 to TRBJ2-2, with D perhaps matching TRBD2 (7 bases). The ends were cut back, 2 bases at V and 1 base at J, with 12 bases in the middle. CDR1 SGDLS and CDR2 YYNGEE come from the germline V gene. The CDR3 has 16 residues. The CDR3 nucleotides read TGTGCCAGCAGCGTCCGGGGGGACAAGAACACCGGGGAGCTGTTTTTT. Its protein product is CASSVRGDKNTGELFF.